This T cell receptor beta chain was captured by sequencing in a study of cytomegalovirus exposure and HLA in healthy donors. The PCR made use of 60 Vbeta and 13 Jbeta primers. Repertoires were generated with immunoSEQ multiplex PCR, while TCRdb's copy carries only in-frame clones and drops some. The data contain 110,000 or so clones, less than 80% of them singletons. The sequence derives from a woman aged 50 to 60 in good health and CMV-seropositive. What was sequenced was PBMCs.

In nucleotides, the CDR3 is TGTGCCATCAGTGAGGGGACAGGTTACGAGCAGTACTTC. Encoded protein: CAISEGTGYEQYF. This chain links TRBV10-3 with TRBJ2-7; 8 nucleotides line up with TRBD1. The CDR3 length is 13 residues. Trimming cost V 2 bases and J 4 bases; bases outside gene matches: 1. From germline, CDR1 is ENHRY and CDR2 SYGVKD.